This T cell receptor (beta chain) was retrieved from a study of T cell responses to AZD1222 COVID-19 vaccine. The CDR3 sequence is 12 residues long. Germline V gives CDR1 GTSNPN, CDR2 SVGIG (reference sequence). Unmatched junction bases numbered 4, after V lost 5 bases and J lost 4 bases. Study-wide findings and caveats: Nearly half of unique spike-specific TCRs reportedly avoided B.1.351 and B.1.1.7 mutated regions. The study found Spike-specific TCR breadth and depth rose after two AZD1222 doses.

In the case of this clone: Its antigen is unknown.

The assay was immunoSEQ multiplex PCR, and TCRdb's table has in-frame clones only and misses some. The sample includes some 130,000 clones, approximately 90% of them seen just once. This clonotype was obtained from an adult in good health. Specimen: peripheral blood, collected on day 0 of AZD1222 vaccination. The chain carries TRBV30 and TRBJ1-2, with 7 nucleotides matching TRBD1. The CDR3 spells CAWDREGYGYTF. CDR3 DNA: TGTGCCTGGGACAGGGAGGGCTATGGCTACACCTTC.